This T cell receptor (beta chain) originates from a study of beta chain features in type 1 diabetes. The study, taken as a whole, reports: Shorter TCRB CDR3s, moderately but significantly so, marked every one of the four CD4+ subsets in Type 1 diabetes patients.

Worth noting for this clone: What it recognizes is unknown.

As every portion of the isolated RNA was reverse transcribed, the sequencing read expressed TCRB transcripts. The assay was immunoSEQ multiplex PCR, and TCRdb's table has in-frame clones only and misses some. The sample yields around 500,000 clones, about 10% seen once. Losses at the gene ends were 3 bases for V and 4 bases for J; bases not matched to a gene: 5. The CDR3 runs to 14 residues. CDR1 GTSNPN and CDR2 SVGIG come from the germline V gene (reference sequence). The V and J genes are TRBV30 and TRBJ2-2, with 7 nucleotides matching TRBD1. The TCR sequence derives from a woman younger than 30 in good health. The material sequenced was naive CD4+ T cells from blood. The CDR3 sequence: CAWSRTGSTGELFF. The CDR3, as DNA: TGTGCCTGGAGCAGGACAGGTAGCACCGGGGAGCTGTTTTTT.